One sample yielded the 16 T cell receptor beta chains listed below, sequenced in a study of T-cell reconstitution after alpha-beta-depleted transplantation in children (dated by TCRdb to the mid-2010s). Sample treatment or condition, as interpreted from the label and publication: allogeneic hematopoietic cell transplantation with graft depleted of TCRalphabeta T cells and CD19 B cells. Library preparation was by PCR. TCRdb shows the sequencer as Illumina HiSeq 2500. TCR library preparation used molecular barcoding, with unique molecular identifiers applied to normalize quantification of the TCRbeta repertoire. TCRdb reanalyzed the raw reads on its own, using fastp at Q25 for trimming and MiXCR for clone calling, and kept in-frame beta chains. For every CDR3 protein sequence, its rows merge into one entry that carries the most common genes and DNA. The sample data list 250,000 to 400,000 distinct CDR3 sequences, and approximately 23% of these were observed just once. Approximately 9.9% of the sample comes from the top ten.

Here the sequenced sample was PBMCs, mostly from graft donor cells, taken 180 days after TCRalphabeta/CD19-depleted stem cell transplant. All receptors derive from a male patient younger than 18 who had a stem cell transplant for acute lymphoblastic leukemia, so the T cells may come from the graft donor.

The genes are TRBV7-9 and TRBJ1-2, with D tentatively TRBD1 (5 bases). V was cut by 5 bases and J by 8 bases, with 15 bases left in between. CDR3 length: 13 amino acids. CDR1 is SEHNR and CDR2 is FQNEAQ in the germline V gene (reference sequence). CDR3 loop: CASSPRVQGGYTF. The CDR3 region has the DNA TGTGCCAGCAGCCCTAGGGTCCAGGGAGGCTACACCTTC.

The sample holds a few counts of this clonotype. The chain combines TRBV12-3 or TRBV12-4 with TRBJ2-7; 7 positions agree with TRBD2. The CDR3 totals 15 residues. The V segment lost 1 base and the J segment 0 bases; nucleotides outside the gene matches: 3. The CDR3 loop is CASSLGLADSYEQYF. In nucleotides, the CDR3 is TGTGCCAGCAGTTTAGGACTAGCAGACTCCTACGAGCAGTACTTC.

This clonotype was seen a few times. The chain joins TRBV27 to TRBJ2-1; D is possibly TRBD2 (6 bases). The germline V gene has CDR1 MNHEY and CDR2 SMNVEV (reference sequence). The V end was cut by 3 bases, the J end by 4 bases, with 19 bases between. This CDR3 has 17 amino acids. The CDR3 DNA reads as TGTGCCAGCAGTTTCGGCCTCTACGGAGGGAGGTACAATGAGCAGTTCTTC. The encoded protein is CASSFGLYGGRYNEQFF.

This clonotype has only a few counts. V is TRBV5-1 and J is TRBJ2-1; 14 bases are shared with TRBD2. This CDR3 has 14 amino acids. The V and J ends lost 3 bases and 9 bases, in that order; junction bases with no gene match: 2. Germline V gives CDR1 SGHRS, CDR2 YFSETQ. In DNA form, the CDR3 reads TGCGCCAGCAGCTCGACTAGCGGGAGGGGTGAGCAGTTCTTC. Translating it yields CASSSTSGRGEQFF.

This clonotype was picked up a small number of times. The chain links TRBV20-1 to TRBJ2-5; no definite D call. The CDR3 length is 10 residues. Per germline, CDR1 DFQATT and CDR2 SNEGSKA (reference sequence). The germline V and J ends were trimmed by 1 base and 7 bases, with 4 bases remaining between them. The chain's CDR3 is CSARGRTQYF. The CDR3 region has the DNA TGCAGTGCTAGAGGCCGGACCCAGTACTTC.

The chain carries TRBV9 and TRBJ2-1; 8 positions match TRBD2. Germline trimming cut 0 bases from V and 3 bases from J; bases unmatched to any gene: 2. CDR3 length equals 15 residues. The germline gives CDR1 SGDLS, CDR2 YYNGEE. CDR3 nucleotides: TGTGCCAGCAGCGTAGTCACTAGCGGCTACAATGAGCAGTTCTTC. Its translation is CASSVVTSGYNEQFF.

This clonotype was seen only a few times. The CDR3 nucleotides are TGCAGTGCTAGAGAACCGGGACAGGGTAACTTCTTC. Its protein product is CSAREPGQGNFF. The chain is built from TRBV20-1 and TRBJ2-1, with 9 positions matching TRBD1. From germline, CDR1 is DFQATT and CDR2 SNEGSKA (reference sequence). CDR3 size: 12 residues. The V and J ends lost 0 bases and 16 bases, in that order; junction bases with no gene match: 7.

This clonotype was detected only a few times. CDR3 amino acids: CASSALTGGGNEQFF. As DNA, the CDR3 is TGTGCCAGCAGTGCCCTAACTGGGGGGGGCAATGAGCAGTTCTTC. The chain couples TRBV25-1 to TRBJ2-1, with 7 bases lining up with TRBD2. The CDR3 runs to 15 residues. CDR1 and CDR2 (germline): MGHDK, SYGVNS. Trimming cost V 4 bases and J 6 bases; bases outside gene matches: 9.

DNA of the CDR3: TGCGCCAGCAGCCCCCCACGGGACAGGGGATACGAGCAGTACTTC. Its protein is CASSPPRDRGYEQYF. The chain has TRBV5-1 and TRBJ2-7, with TRBD1 matching over 10 bases. This CDR3 is 15 amino acids long. The J segment lost 4 bases and the V segment lost 4 bases, leaving 8 bases of the junction unmatched. Germline CDR1 reads SGHRS; CDR2 reads YFSETQ. The full variable domain, in which reference TRBV5-1 and TRBJ2-7 provide the parts outside the CDR3, is KAGVTQTPRYLIKTRGQQVTLSCSPISGHRSVSWYQQTPGQGLQFLFEYFSETQRNKGNFPGRFSGRQFSNSRSEMNVSTLELGDSALYLCASSPPRDRGYEQYFGPGTRLTVT.

The chain joins TRBV12-3 or TRBV12-4 to TRBJ1-1, with 11 bases identical to TRBD1. CDR3 length: 15 amino acids. J was trimmed by 5 bases and V by 4 bases; bases with no gene match: 6. The CDR3 DNA reads TGTGCCAGCAGTTCCCGGGACAGGGGGTTAACTGAAGCTTTCTTT. Protein product: CASSSRDRGLTEAFF.

The genes are TRBV27 and TRBJ2-4; 9 positions match TRBD2. The CDR3 length is 20 residues. Germline lookup yields CDR1 MNHEY and CDR2 SMNVEV (reference sequence). Unmatched junction bases numbered 18, after V lost 5 bases and J lost 1 base. CDR3 protein: CASSTLRREGSWGAKNIQYF. DNA for the CDR3: TGTGCCAGCAGTACCCTAAGGCGGGAGGGCTCCTGGGGGGCCAAAAACATTCAGTACTTC.

The chain uses TRBV7-9 and TRBJ2-1, with 14 bases fitting TRBD2. This CDR3 has 16 residues. Trimming took 1 base from V and 8 from J; bases not matched to a gene: 4. In germline, CDR1 is SEHNR, CDR2 FQNEAQ (reference sequence). The CDR3 region is CASSLVATSGRDEQFF. In nucleotides, the CDR3 is TGTGCCAGCAGCTTAGTAGCGACTAGCGGGAGGGATGAGCAGTTCTTC.

The V gene is TRBV10-3, the J gene TRBJ2-1; 7 positions agree with TRBD1. The CDR3 covers 12 residues. Per germline, CDR1 ENHRY and CDR2 SYGVKD. The ends lost 8 bases at V and 4 bases at J; junction bases unmatched: 2. As DNA, the CDR3 is TGTGCCATCGGGGGACAGTACAATGAGCAGTTCTTC. As protein: CAIGGQYNEQFF.

The chain couples TRBV2 to TRBJ2-7; D might be TRBD1 (7 bases). Germline loops: CDR1 SNHLY, CDR2 FYNNEI. This CDR3 is built from 17 residues. Trimming took 6 bases from V and 1 from J, leaving 22 bases between them. The CDR3 sequence is CASRGGTASRGSYEQYF. The DNA of the CDR3 is TGTGCCAGCAGGGGTGGGACAGCCTCTCGGGGGTCCTACGAGCAGTACTTC.

This clonotype turned up a few times. V and J are TRBV5-1 and TRBJ2-7; D remains ambiguous. The CDR3 loop spans 12 amino acids. Deletions cut 3 bases from V and 5 bases from J, with 9 bases between. Germline V lookup: CDR1 SGHRS, CDR2 YFSETQ. The CDR3 here is CASSWSTDEQYF. CDR3 bases: TGCGCCAGCAGCTGGAGTACGGACGAGCAGTACTTC. The whole variable domain, filled in from reference TRBV5-1 and TRBJ2-7, reads KAGVTQTPRYLIKTRGQQVTLSCSPISGHRSVSWYQQTPGQGLQFLFEYFSETQRNKGNFPGRFSGRQFSNSRSEMNVSTLELGDSALYLCASSWSTDEQYFGPGTRLTVT.

This clonotype showed up just a few times. This chain connects TRBV29-1 to TRBJ2-5; 7 bases map to TRBD2. This CDR3 has 13 residues. After removal of 6 bases from V and 0 bases from J, the junction contained 4 bases not matched to a gene. Germline lookup yields CDR1 SQVTM and CDR2 ANQGSEA. The CDR3 DNA sequence: TGCAGCGTAGTCGGGAGGTACCAAGAGACCCAGTACTTC. As protein: CSVVGRYQETQYF.